This record looks at one T cell receptor (beta chain) sequence and its context. Its antigen is unidentified. These data are taken from a study of cytotoxic CD8 clonotypes in ibrutinib-treated CLL. The wider study: Responses: some 25 partial, 2 complete; after median roughly 68 months, roughly 14 stayed remitted, around twelve progressed.

The CDR3 extends over 17 amino acids. Only in-frame clones appear in the TCRdb table, and some are missing; sequencing was by immunoSEQ multiplex PCR. The repertoire holds roughly 200,000 clones, with 79% as singletons. General study results and limits: At ibrutinib response, clonality increased, and at progression it declined back toward baseline. Clonality (at baseline) was higher than in age-matched healthy donors and tracked circulating CD8+ T-cell counts.

The TCR was taken from a human donor with chronic lymphocytic leukemia. The sample here was PBMCs, taken after 12 months of ibrutinib treatment. This chain joins TRBV21-1 and TRBJ1-4; the table's TRBD1 call for D was not verified on the DNA. TRBV21-1 is an annotated pseudogene. CDR3 sequence (DNA): TGTGCCAGCAGCAAAGGTTCCTCCGGGACAGATGGCGAAAAACTGTTTTTT. Amino acid sequence: CASSKGSSGTDGEKLFF.